This T cell receptor beta chain was captured in a study of chemoradiotherapy in HPV16-positive cancers. Study-wide findings and caveats: Non-HPV-specific T cells did not expand in tumors during treatment, whereas candidate HPV-specific clones and E7-related motifs did.

Concerning this clone itself: Its antigen is still unknown.

TCRdb keeps only in-frame clones here, not all; method: immunoSEQ multiplex PCR. The data show about 30,000 clones, with around four fifths seen just once and around 5.1% held by the top ten. Repeated repertoire sampling spanned the course of chemoradiotherapy. This CDR3 has 14 residues. V dropped 3 bases and J dropped 3 bases, with 8 bases sitting between them. Germline CDR1 and CDR2: LNHDA and SQIVND (reference sequence). This clonotype was sampled from a human donor with HPV-associated anogenital cancer. The rearrangement links TRBV19 to TRBJ2-2; no clear D gene. The sequencing used blood, collected from a patient who underwent chemoradiotherapy. CDR3 region: CASSIRYDTGELFF. The DNA for the CDR3 is TGTGCCAGTAGTATCCGGTACGACACCGGGGAGCTGTTTTTT.